This section outlines one T cell receptor (beta chain) sequence together with its context. These data originate in a study of blood T cell repertoires in COVID-19. Study details: Sites across the United States, Italy and Spain contributed samples from acute and convalescent COVID-19. Nucleic acid was either cDNA or gDNA, and it came from T cells, B-cell-depleted T cells, or PBMCs.

CDR3 length equals 16 residues. V lost 3 bases and J lost 3; bases outside the gene matches: 8. From germline, CDR1 is SGDLS and CDR2 YYNGEE. Original handling: Scientists estimated how many nucleated cells there were by amplifying reference gene primers. TCRdb's copy holds only in-frame clones and misses some; the assay was immunoSEQ multiplex PCR. For V, J and clone size, that table is used; D and trimming come from the DNA. The sample lists around 150,000 clones; about 80% were seen once. The TCR was taken from an elderly woman with acute or convalescent COVID-19. The source material was peripheral blood. The chain has TRBV9 and TRBJ2-2, with 7 bases aligning to TRBD1. CDR3 DNA sequence: TGTGCCAGCAGCGCAGGGGGAAGCGGATACACCGGGGAGCTGTTTTTT. Translation: CASSAGGSGYTGELFF.